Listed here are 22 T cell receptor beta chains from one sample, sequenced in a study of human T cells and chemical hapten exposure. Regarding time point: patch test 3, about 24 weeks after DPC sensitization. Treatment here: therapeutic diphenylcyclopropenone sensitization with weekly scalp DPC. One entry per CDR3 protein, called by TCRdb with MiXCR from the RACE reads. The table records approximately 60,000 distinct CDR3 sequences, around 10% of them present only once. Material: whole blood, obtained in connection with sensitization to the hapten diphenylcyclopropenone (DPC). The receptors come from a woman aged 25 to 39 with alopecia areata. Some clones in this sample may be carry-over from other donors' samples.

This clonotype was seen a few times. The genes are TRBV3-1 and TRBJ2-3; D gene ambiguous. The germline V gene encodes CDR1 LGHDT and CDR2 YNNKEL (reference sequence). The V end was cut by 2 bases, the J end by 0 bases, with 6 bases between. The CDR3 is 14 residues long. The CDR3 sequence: CASSQFPSTDTQYF. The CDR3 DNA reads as TGTGCCAGCAGCCAATTCCCCAGCACAGATACGCAGTATTTT.

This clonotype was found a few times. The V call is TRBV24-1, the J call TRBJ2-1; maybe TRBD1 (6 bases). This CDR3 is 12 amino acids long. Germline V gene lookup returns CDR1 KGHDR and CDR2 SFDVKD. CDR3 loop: CATGEQGTEQFF. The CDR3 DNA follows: TGTGCTACCGGGGAACAGGGTACTGAGCAGTTCTTC.

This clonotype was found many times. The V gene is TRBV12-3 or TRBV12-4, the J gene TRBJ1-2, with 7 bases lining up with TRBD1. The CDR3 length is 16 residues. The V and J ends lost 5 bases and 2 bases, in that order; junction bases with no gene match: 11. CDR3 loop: CASSPTDRVTNYGYTF. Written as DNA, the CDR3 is TGTGCCAGCAGTCCCACTGACAGGGTGACCAACTATGGCTACACCTTC.

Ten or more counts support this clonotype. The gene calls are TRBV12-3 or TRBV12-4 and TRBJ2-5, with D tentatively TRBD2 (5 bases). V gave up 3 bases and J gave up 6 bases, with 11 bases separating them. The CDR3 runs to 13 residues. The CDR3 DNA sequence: TGTGCCAGCAGTTTCCCGGGAAGCCAGACCCAGTACTTC. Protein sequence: CASSFPGSQTQYF.

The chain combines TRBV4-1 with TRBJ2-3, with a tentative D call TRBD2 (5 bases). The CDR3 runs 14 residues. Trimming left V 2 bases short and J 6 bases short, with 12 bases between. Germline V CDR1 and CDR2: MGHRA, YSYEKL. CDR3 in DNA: TGCGCCAGCAGCCAAAATTGGGGAGCGGATACGCAGTATTTT. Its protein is CASSQNWGADTQYF.

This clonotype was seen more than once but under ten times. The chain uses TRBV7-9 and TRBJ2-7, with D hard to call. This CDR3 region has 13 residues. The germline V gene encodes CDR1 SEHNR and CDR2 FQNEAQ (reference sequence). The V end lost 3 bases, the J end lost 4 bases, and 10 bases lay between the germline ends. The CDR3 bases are TGTGCCAGCAGCTTTAAAGGCGTTTACGAGCAGTACTTC. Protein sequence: CASSFKGVYEQYF. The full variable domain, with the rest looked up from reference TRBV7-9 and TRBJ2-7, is DTGVSQNPRHKITKRGQNVTFRCDPISEHNRLYWYRQTLGQGPEFLTYFQNEAQLEKSRLLSDRFSAERPKGSFSTLEIQRTEQGDSAMYLCASSFKGVYEQYFGPGTRLTVT.

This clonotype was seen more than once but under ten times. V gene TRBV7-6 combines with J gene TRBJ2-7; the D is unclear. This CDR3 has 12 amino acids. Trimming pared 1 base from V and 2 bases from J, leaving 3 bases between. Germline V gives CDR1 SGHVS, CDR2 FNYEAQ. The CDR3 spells CASSLVPYEQYF. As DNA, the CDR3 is TGTGCCAGCAGCTTAGTGCCCTACGAGCAGTACTTC.

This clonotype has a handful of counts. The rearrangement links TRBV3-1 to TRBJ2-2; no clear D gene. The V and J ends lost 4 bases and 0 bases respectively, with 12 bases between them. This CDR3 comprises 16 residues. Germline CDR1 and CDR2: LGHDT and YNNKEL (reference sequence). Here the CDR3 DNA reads TGTGCCAGCAGCCGGAGTGACGGAGCGAACACCGGGGAGCTGTTTTTT. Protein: CASSRSDGANTGELFF.

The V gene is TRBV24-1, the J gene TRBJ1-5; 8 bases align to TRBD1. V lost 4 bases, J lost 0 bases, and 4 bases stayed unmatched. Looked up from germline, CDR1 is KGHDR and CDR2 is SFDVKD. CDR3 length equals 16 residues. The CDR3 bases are TGTGCCACCAGTGACCCGACAGGGGATAGCAATCAGCCCCAGCATTTT. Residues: CATSDPTGDSNQPQHF.

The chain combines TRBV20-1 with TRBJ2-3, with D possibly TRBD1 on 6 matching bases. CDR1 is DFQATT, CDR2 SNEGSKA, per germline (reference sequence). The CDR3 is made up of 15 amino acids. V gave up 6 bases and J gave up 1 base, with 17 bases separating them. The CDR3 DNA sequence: TGCAGTGCACAAAACCGGGACACCGGCACAGATACGCAGTATTTT. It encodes CSAQNRDTGTDTQYF.

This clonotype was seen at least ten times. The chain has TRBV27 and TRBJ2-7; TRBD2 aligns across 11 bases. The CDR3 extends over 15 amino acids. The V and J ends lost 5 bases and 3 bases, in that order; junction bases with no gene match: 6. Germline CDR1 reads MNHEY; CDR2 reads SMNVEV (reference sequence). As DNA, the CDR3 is TGTGCCAGCAGTCAAGTAGCGGGAGGGGTCTACGAGCAGTACTTC. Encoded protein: CASSQVAGGVYEQYF.

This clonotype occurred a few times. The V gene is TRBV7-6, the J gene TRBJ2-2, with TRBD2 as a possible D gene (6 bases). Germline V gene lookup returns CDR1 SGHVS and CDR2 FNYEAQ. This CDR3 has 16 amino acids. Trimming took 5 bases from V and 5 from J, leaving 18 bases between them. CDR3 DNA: TGTGCCAGCAGCCCCACCCCGTGGGGGAGGACCGGGGAGCTGTTTTTT. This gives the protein CASSPTPWGRTGELFF.

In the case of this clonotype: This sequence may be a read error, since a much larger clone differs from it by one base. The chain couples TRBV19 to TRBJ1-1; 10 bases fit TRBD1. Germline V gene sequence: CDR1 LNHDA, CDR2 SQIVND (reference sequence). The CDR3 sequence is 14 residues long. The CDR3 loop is CVSRTTGGANEAFF. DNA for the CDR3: TGTGTCAGTAGGACGACAGGGGGCGCAAATGAAGCTTTCTTT.

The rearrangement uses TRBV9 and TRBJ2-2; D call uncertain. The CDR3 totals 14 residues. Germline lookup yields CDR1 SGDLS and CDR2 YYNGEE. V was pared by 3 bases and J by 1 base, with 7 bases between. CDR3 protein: CASSAAKNTGELFF. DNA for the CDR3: TGTGCCAGCAGCGCCGCAAAGAACACCGGGGAGCTGTTTTTT.

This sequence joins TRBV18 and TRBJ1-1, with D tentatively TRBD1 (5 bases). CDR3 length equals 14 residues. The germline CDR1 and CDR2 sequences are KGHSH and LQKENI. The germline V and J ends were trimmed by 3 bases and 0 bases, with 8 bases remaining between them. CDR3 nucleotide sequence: TGTGCCAGCTCACCCACGACAGTGAACACTGAAGCTTTCTTT. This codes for CASSPTTVNTEAFF. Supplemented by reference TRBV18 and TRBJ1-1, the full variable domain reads NAGVMQNPRHLVRRRGQEARLRCSPMKGHSHVYWYRQLPEEGLKFMVYLQKENIIDESGMPKERFSAEFPKEGPSILRIQQVVRGDSAAYFCASSPTTVNTEAFFGQGTRLTVV.

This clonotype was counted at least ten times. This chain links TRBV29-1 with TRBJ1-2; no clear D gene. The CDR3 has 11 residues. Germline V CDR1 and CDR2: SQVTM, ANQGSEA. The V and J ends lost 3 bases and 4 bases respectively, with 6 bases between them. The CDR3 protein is CSVDGLYGYTF. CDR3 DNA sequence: TGCAGCGTTGATGGACTCTATGGCTACACCTTC.

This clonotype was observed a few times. The CDR3 protein is CASSTDREGYEQYF. The CDR3 nucleotides read TGTGCCAGCAGCACTGACAGGGAGGGCTACGAGCAGTACTTC. This rearrangement joins TRBV3-1 to TRBJ2-7; D possibly uses TRBD1 or TRBD2 (7 bases each). V was cut by 5 bases and J by 3 bases, with 14 bases left in between. CDR1 is LGHDT, CDR2 YNNKEL, per germline (reference sequence). The CDR3 totals 14 residues.

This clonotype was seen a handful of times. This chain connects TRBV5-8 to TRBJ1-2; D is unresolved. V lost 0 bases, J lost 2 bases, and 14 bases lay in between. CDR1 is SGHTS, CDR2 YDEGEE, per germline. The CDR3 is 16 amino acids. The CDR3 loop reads CASSLEGRPSNYGYTF. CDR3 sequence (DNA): TGTGCCAGCAGCTTGGAGGGCAGACCTTCGAACTATGGCTACACCTTC.

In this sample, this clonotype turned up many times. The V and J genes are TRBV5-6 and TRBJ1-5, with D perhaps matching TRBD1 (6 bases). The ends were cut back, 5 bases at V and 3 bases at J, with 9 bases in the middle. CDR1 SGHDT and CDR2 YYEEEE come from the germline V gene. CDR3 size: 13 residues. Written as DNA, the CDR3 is TGTGCCAGCAGTTCAGGGGACAATCAGCCCCAGCATTTT. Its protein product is CASSSGDNQPQHF.

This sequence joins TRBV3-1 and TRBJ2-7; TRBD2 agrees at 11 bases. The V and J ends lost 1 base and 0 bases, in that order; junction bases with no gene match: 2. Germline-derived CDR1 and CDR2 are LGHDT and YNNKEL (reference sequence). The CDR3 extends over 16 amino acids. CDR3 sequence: CASSQGLAGSSYEQYF. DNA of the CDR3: TGTGCCAGCAGCCAAGGACTAGCGGGATCCTCCTACGAGCAGTACTTC.

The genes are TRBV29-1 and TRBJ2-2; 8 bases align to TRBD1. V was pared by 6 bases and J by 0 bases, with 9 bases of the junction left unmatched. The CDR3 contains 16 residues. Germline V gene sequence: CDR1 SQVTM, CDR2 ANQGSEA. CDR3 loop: CSVDPGQATNTGELFF. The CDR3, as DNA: TGCAGCGTCGATCCGGGACAGGCGACGAACACCGGGGAGCTGTTTTTT.

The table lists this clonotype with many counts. The CDR3: CAIRPGVDYEQYF. The DNA of the CDR3 is TGTGCCATCAGGCCCGGGGTGGACTACGAGCAGTACTTC. V and J are TRBV10-3 and TRBJ2-7; the D gene is possibly TRBD2 (5 bases). From germline, CDR1 is ENHRY and CDR2 SYGVKD. Between the trimmed V and J ends, which lost 6 bases and 3 bases, there was a span of 12 bases. This CDR3 spans 13 amino acids.